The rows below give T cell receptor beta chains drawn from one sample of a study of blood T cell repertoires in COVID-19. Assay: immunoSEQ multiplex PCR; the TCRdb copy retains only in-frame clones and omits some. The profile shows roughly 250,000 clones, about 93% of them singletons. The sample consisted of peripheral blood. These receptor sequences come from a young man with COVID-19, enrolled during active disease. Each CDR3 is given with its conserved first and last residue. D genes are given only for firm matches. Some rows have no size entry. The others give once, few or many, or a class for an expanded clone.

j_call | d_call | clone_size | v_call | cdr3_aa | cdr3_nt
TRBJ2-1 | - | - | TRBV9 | CASSSESSYNEQFF | TGTGCCAGCTCGTCGGAGAGCTCCTACAATGAGCAGTTCTTC
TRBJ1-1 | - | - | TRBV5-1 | CASSLFLRMNTEAFF | TGCGCCAGCAGCTTGTTTCTCAGGATGAACACTGAAGCTTTCTTT
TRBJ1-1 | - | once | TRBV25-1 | CASSDINTEAFF | TGTGCCAGCAGTGATATAAACACTGAAGCTTTCTTT
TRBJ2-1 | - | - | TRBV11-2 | CASSLVSVWARRSYNEQFF | TGTGCCAGCAGCTTAGTTTCCGTTTGGGCTCGCCGTTCCTACAATGAGCAGTTCTTC
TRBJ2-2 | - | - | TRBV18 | CASSPLPGSNTGELFF | TGTGCCAGCTCACCACTCCCGGGGTCGAACACCGGGGAGCTGTTTTTT
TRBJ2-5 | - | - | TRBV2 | CASSGAGKETQYF | TGTGCCAGCAGTGGGGCAGGTAAAGAGACCCAGTACTTC
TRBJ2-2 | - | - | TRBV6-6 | CASSYDLLVSTGELFF | TGTGCCAGCAGTTACGATTTACTAGTTAGCACCGGGGAGCTGTTTTTT
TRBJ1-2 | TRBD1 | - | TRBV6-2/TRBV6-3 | CASSATGYGYTF | TGTGCCAGCAGCGCGACAGGGTATGGCTACACCTTC
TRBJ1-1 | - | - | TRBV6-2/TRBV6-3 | CASGYPAGNTEAFF | TGTGCCAGCGGTTATCCAGCAGGGAACACTGAAGCTTTCTTT
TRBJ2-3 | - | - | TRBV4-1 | CASSQDAGTDTQYF | TGCGCCAGCAGCCAAGATGCGGGCACAGATACGCAGTATTTT
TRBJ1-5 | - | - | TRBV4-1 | CASSQEAGGPHQPQHF | TGCGCCAGCAGCCAAGAAGCTGGAGGCCCTCATCAGCCCCAGCATTTT
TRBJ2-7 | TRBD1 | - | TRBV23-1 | CASSLDRVKNEQYF | TGCGCCAGCAGCCTCGACAGGGTAAAAAACGAGCAGTACTTC
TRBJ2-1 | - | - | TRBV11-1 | CASAKEGLGGFF | TGTGCCAGCGCGAAAGAGGGTCTAGGGGGGTTCTTC
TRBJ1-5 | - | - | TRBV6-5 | CASSYQGGQPQHF | TGTGCCAGCAGTTACCAGGGAGGACAGCCCCAGCATTTT
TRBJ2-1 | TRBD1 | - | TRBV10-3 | CAISLDRGRFNEQFF | TGTGCCATCAGTCTGGACAGGGGACGGTTCAATGAGCAGTTCTTC
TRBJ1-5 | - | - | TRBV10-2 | CASSDQGFSNQPQHF | TGCGCCAGCAGTGATCAGGGTTTTAGCAATCAGCCCCAGCATTTT
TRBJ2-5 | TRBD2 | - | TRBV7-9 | CASSLTSGEETQYF | TGTGCCAGCAGCTTGACTAGCGGGGAGGAGACCCAGTACTTC
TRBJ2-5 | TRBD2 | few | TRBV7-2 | CASSGEGLRETQYF | TGTGCCAGCAGCGGGGAGGGGCTCCGAGAGACCCAGTACTTC
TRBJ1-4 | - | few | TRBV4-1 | CASSVSPEKLFF | TGCGCCAGCAGTGTTAGTCCTGAAAAACTGTTTTTT
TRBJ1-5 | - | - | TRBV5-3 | CARVIPGRGSYQPQHF | TGTGCCAGAGTTATACCGGGACGGGGGTCTTATCAGCCCCAGCATTTT
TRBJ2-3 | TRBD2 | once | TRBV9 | CASSVAPGTSDTDTQYF | TGTGCCAGCAGCGTAGCCCCCGGGACTAGCGACACAGATACGCAGTATTTT
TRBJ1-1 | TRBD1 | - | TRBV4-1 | CASSQFTGGIYEAFF | TGCGCCAGCAGCCAATTTACAGGGGGGATTTATGAAGCTTTCTTT
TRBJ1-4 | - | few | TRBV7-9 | CASSLRAGIEKLFF | TGTGCCAGCAGCTTAAGGGCAGGGATCGAAAAACTGTTTTTT
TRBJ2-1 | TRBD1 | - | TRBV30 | CAWSGGQRNEQFF | TGTGCCTGGAGTGGGGGACAGCGCAATGAGCAGTTCTTC
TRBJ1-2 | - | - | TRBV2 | CAGSEGTTLGYGYTF | TGTGCCGGCAGTGAAGGGACAACGCTGGGCTATGGCTACACCTTC
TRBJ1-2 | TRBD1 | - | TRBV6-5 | CASSLQGAYGYTF | TGTGCCAGCAGTCTCCAGGGGGCCTATGGCTACACCTTC
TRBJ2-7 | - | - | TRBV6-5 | CASSLNSDTIYEQYF | TGTGCCAGCAGTCTAAACTCAGACACCATCTACGAGCAGTACTTC
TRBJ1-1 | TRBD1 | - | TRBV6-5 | CASSYITGGSNTEAFF | TGTGCCAGCAGTTACATCACAGGGGGCTCGAACACTGAAGCTTTCTTT
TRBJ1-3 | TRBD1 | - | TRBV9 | CASSPRTGVGEVSGNTIYF | TGTGCCAGCAGCCCGCGGACAGGGGTCGGGGAAGTCTCTGGAAACACCATATATTTT
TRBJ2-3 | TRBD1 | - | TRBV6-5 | CASIPPGQGADTQYF | TGTGCCAGCATTCCTCCGGGACAGGGGGCAGATACGCAGTATTTT
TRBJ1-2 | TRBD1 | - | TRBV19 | CASRISGTGLESGYTF | TGTGCCAGTAGGATTTCCGGGACAGGGCTTGAAAGTGGCTACACCTTC
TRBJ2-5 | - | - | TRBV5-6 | CASSLGGGSLRETQYF | TGTGCCAGCAGCTTGGGTGGAGGTTCCCTCCGGGAGACCCAGTACTTC
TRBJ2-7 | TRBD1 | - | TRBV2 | CASSASPGTGLYEQYF | TGTGCCAGCAGTGCCTCTCCCGGGACAGGGTTATACGAGCAGTACTTC
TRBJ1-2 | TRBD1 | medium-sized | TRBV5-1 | CASSHTQGTDGYTF | TGCGCCAGCAGCCATACACAGGGGACCGATGGCTACACCTTC
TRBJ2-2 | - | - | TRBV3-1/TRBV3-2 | CASSQYRGTYTGELFF | TGTGCCAGCAGCCAATATCGGGGGACTTACACCGGGGAGCTGTTTTTT
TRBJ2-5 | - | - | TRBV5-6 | CASSALEAQYF | TGTGCCAGCAGCGCCTTAGAGGCCCAGTACTTC
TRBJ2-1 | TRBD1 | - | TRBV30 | CASPYRGSYNEQFF | TGTGCCAGCCCCTACAGGGGCTCCTACAATGAGCAGTTCTTC
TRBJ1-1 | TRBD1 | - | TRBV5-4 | CASSSQGEAEAFF | TGTGCCAGCAGCTCTCAGGGGGAGGCTGAAGCTTTCTTT
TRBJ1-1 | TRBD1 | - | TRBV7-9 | CASSSTGRTEAFF | TGTGCCAGCAGCTCGACAGGGCGGACTGAAGCTTTCTTT
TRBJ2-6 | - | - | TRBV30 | CAWSRENRAGANVLTF | TGTGCCTGGAGTAGGGAGAACCGAGCTGGGGCCAACGTCCTGACTTTC